This T cell receptor (beta chain) was identified during a study of blood T cells in healthy people across ages (dated by TCRdb to about 2015). For the study in its entirety: In model experiments, template switching captured roughly one uniquely barcoded TCR beta cDNA molecule for every two T cells. Using deep sequencing normalized with unique cDNA molecular identifiers, the study measured how TCR beta repertoire diversity changes with age. Donors were grouped into four age groups: young (average 16 years), middle-aged (less than 40), aged (around 60) and long-lived (about 90). To avoid experimental bias, donors of different ages were distributed randomly across sequencing lanes. The study analyzed two additional independent replicas of 1 million unique cDNA reads from the same blood draw for two donors, one aged 18 to 29 and one aged 80 or older. The investigation overall reported the following: Compared with the aged group, the long-lived group had more naive CD4+ T cells, fewer expanded clones and increased TCR diversity, a pattern suggesting age selection. Observed TCR beta diversity per million T cells fell roughly linearly with age, and a significant reduction was already apparent by age roughly 40. Because profiling used bulk unsorted PBMCs, naive and antigen-experienced compartments could not be compared conclusively. The percentage of naive T cells measured by flow cytometry correlated strongly with observed TCR beta diversity. Total diversity estimates from one million sequenced T cells were considered lower bounds and underestimates. Because the CMV infection status of the donors was unknown, age-related changes in expanded clonotypes may potentially have been confounded.

The germline V gene gives CDR1 as SGHRS and CDR2 as YFSETQ. V drops 0 bases and J drops 2 bases, leaving 12 bases in between. Measured from the cysteine to the phenylalanine, the CDR3 is 15 residues long. Only the CDR3 DNA is retained, 45 bases long and in frame from the first base. The 40 or so donors, aged about 6 to 90 years, were systemically healthy Caucasian individuals from Russia. Ten milliliters of peripheral blood were collected from each donor into EDTA-treated Vacutainer tubes. PBMCs were isolated by Ficoll-Paque density-gradient centrifugation, with at least 7 million obtained per sample. Trizol reagent was used to extract total RNA from the PBMCs, yielding at least 5.5 micrograms per sample. The percentages of naive CD45RAhigh/CD27high T cells were determined by flow cytometry on a PBMC aliquot from every donor. Library method: 5' RACE. Instrument used: Illumina HiSeq 2500. The second PCR ran for roughly 7 to 11 cycles and used a J-beta primer mix along with a sample-barcoded 5' primer. Each TCR beta cDNA molecule received a unique molecular identifier from a template-switch 5' adaptor carrying 12 random nucleotides. Each sample yielded at least 2.5 million CDR3-containing paired-end reads. First-strand cDNA synthesis was performed from all RNA using the Mint cDNA synthesis kit, with priming by a TRBC-specific oligonucleotide. Following uracil-DNA glycosylase treatment, a first 18-cycle PCR with universal primers M1SS and BC2_uni_R was performed on all cDNA. Regarding the original processing steps: For normalization, 1 million high-quality reads, each with a distinct molecular identifier, were randomly selected from each sample. Reads sharing molecular identifiers were discarded rather than binned into consensus sequences. MiTCR, set to a Q25 quality threshold and the strictest error-elimination algorithm, was used for CDR3 identification, clonotype clustering and error correction. A nonparametric unseen species model with Euler transformation was used to estimate lower-bound total TCR beta diversity. In TCRdb, the public reads were trimmed at Q25 with fastp and aligned with MiXCR, with productive beta chains retained. Identical CDR3 proteins give one entry, which carries the most common genes and DNA. Clone size and V and J calls follow TCRdb, not the original study. Present in this sample are around 670,000 distinct CDR3 sequences, 25% to 35% of which were seen just once. The ten most abundant clones make up around 16% of the sample.

Ten or more counts support this clonotype. The clone's antigen remains unknown. Per-base qualities were not stored, and no clone one base away is much larger. This chain is built from TRBV5-1 and TRBJ2-7, and perhaps TRBD2 as D gene, on 6 matching bases. The sequence derives from a woman of 80 years or more in good health. What was sequenced was blood. The DNA sequence is given as TGCGCCAGCAGCTTGGTCCGGGACTCAGCCTACGAGCAGTACTTC. Protein translation: CASSLVRDSAYEQYF. Outside the CDR3, residues come from the reference TRBV5-1 and TRBJ2-7 proteins, so the full variable domain is: KAGVTQTPRYLIKTRGQQVTLSCSPISGHRSVSWYQQTPGQGLQFLFEYFSETQRNKGNFPGRFSGRQFSNSRSEMNVSTLELGDSALYLCASSLVRDSAYEQYFGPGTRLTVT.